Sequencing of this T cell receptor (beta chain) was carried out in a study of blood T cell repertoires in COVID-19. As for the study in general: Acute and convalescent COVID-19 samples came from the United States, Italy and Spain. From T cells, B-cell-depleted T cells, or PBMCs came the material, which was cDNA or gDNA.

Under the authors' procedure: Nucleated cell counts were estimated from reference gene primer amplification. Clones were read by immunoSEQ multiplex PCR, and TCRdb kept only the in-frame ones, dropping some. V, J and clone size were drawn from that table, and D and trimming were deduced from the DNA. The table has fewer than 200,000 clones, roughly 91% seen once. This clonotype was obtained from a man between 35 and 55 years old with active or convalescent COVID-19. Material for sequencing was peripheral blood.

The CDR3 sequence is CASSLSDSTEAFF. CDR3 sequence (DNA): TGTGCCAGCAGCTTGTCAGACTCGACTGAAGCTTTCTTT. V gene TRBV5-6 combines with J gene TRBJ1-1; D gene unclear. Trimming removed 1 base at V and 5 bases at J, with 9 bases between. The CDR3 sequence is 13 residues long. Germline V gene sequence: CDR1 SGHDT, CDR2 YYEEEE.